The present T cell receptor beta chain was sequenced within a study of T cell repertoires in cytomegalovirus infection. About the research overall: CMV infection plus the matching HLA type was flagged by public TCR beta signatures. Whole-study results and caveats: It was HLA-C-restricted CMV-specific TCR beta clonotypes that dominated the response ex vivo.

TCRdb used MiXCR to reprocess the reads, holding one entry per CDR3 protein. The profile shows under 130,000 distinct CDR3 sequences, under 55% of them singletons. Comment on this clonotype: Its antigen is unidentified. One end of the junction varies from germline; a read error may be responsible.

Per germline, CDR1 MRHNA and CDR2 SNTAGT. The CDR3 contains 13 residues. Sequences were derived from CD8+ T cells from cultured PBMCs, sampled from culture after CMV antigen stimulation. The V gene is TRBV6-4, the J gene TRBJ1-1; D gene uncertain. The sequence was obtained from a human donor in good health (CMV status not recorded). Some clones in this sample may be carry-over from other donors' samples. CDR3 residues: CAISPGMNTEAFF. The CDR3 nucleotides are TGTGCCATCAGTCCGGGAATGAACACTGAAGCTTTCTTT.